This T cell receptor (beta chain) emerged from a study of chemoradiotherapy in HPV16-positive cancers. Repertoires were generated with immunoSEQ multiplex PCR, while TCRdb's copy carries only in-frame clones and drops some. The data hold approximately 1,800 clones, with over 75% observed a single time. The CDR3 contains 14 residues. Germline V gives CDR1 MNHEY, CDR2 SVGAGI. The ends lost 2 bases at V and 5 bases at J; junction bases unmatched: 3. The source of this sequence is a human donor with HPV-associated anogenital cancer. V and J are TRBV6-5 and TRBJ1-1; 9 nucleotides line up with TRBD1. Sequencing was performed on tumor tissue, taken from a patient who underwent chemoradiotherapy. The CDR3 here is CASSYGTGPTEAFF. CDR3 sequence (DNA): TGTGCCAGCAGTTACGGGACAGGGCCTACTGAAGCTTTCTTT.